What follows describes a single T cell receptor (beta chain). This clonotype was observed at least ten times. Its target antigen remains unknown. No much larger clone exists at a distance of one base, and base qualities are not known. The sequencing machine was an Illumina HiSeq 2500. Quantitative 5'-RACE with molecular barcodes was the method used to prepare the TCR beta libraries. The original methods were these. To identify disease-linked TCR variants, a new computational method was used, one built on a probabilistic model of VDJ rearrangement. The public reads were reanalyzed by TCRdb: fastp trimming at Q25, MiXCR alignment, in-frame beta chains only. Identical CDR3 proteins give one entry, which carries the most common genes and DNA. Clone size and V and J calls follow TCRdb, not the original study. For this sample there are around 39,000 distinct CDR3 sequences; more than 9.5% appear just once. Together, the top ten hold around 20% of the sample.

This sample was included in a study of CD8 T cells in ankylosing spondylitis (dated by TCRdb to 2017 to 2019). The study in broad terms: T cell receptor beta repertoires were profiled in healthy donors and ankylosing spondylitis patients so that disease-linked TCR variants could be found. Peripheral blood was sampled, and synovial fluid was additionally collected from ankylosing spondylitis patients. In total, the full study cohort was made up of nearly 110 healthy donors and approximately 27 ankylosing spondylitis patients. Summary of the overall study and its limitations: Some motif variants were previously reported in synovial fluid and blood of reactive arthritis patients, suggesting common disease-initiation mechanisms. A CD8+ phenotype was shown by the disease-linked clones, which were found at relatively low frequencies in peripheral blood. According to the report, matched synovial fluid samples from ankylosing spondylitis patients were significantly enriched for the disease-linked clones. A TCR beta motif of seven or eight highly homologous amino acid variants appeared characteristic of blood from ankylosing spondylitis patients.

Synovial fluid samples and blood samples obtained from the same ankylosing spondylitis patients were matched. Source material: synovial fluid, either unsorted or a sorted T cell fraction (not recorded which). The source is a male donor with ankylosing spondylitis.

The DNA is as follows: TGTGCCAGCAGCCAAGAACTAGCGGGTACCTACGAGCAGTACTTC. Its amino acids are CASSQELAGTYEQYF. The chain employs TRBV4-2 and TRBJ2-7, with 9 middle bases fitting TRBD2. Relative to germline, V is missing 0 bases and J is missing 2 bases, with 2 bases of the junction outside any gene match. CDR1 and CDR2 are read off the germline V gene as LGHNA and YNFKEQ. The CDR3 covers 15 residues, taking in both the cysteine and the phenylalanine. The DNA shown is the 45-base CDR3, in frame from base 1.